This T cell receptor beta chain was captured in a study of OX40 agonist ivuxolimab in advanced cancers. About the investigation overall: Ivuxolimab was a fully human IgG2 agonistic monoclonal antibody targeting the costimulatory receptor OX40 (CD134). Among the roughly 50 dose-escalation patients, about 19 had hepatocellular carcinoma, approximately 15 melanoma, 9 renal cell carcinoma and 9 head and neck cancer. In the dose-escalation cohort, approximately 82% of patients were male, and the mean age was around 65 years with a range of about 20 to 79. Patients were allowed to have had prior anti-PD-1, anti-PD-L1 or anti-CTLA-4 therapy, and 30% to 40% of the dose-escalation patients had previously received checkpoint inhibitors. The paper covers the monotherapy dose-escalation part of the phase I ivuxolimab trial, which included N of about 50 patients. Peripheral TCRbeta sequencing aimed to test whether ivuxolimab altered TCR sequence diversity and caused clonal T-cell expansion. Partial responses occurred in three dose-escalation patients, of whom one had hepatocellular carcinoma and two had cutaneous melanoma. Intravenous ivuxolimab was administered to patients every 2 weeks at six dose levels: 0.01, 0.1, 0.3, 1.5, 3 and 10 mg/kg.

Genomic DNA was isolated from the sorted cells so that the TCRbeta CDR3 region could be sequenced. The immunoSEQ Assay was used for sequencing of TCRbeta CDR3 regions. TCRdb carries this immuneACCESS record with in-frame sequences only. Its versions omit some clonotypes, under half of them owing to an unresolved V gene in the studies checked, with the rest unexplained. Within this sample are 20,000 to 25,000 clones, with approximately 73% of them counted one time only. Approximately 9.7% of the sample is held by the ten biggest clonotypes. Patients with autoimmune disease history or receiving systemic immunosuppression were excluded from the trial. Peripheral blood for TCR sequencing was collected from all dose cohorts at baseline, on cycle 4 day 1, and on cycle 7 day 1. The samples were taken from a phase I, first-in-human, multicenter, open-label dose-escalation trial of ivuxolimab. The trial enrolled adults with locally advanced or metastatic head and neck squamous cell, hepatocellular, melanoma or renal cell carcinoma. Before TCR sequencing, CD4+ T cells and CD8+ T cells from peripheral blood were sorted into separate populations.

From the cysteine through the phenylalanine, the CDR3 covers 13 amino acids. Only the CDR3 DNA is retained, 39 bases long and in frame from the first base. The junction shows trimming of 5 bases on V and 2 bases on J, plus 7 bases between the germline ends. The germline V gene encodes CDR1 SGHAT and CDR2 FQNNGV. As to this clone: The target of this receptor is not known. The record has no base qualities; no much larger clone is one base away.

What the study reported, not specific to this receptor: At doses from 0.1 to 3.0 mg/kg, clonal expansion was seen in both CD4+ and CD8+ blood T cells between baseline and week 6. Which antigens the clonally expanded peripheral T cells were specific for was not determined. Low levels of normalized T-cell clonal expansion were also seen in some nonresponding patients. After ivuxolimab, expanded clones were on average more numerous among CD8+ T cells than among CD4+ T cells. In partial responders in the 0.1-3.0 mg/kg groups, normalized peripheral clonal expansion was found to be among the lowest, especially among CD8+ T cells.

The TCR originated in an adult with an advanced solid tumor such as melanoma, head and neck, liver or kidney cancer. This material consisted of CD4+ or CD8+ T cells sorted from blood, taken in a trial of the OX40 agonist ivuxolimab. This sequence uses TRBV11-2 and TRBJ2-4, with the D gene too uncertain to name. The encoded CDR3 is CASSRYTKNIQYF. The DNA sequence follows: TGTGCCAGCAGCAGGTATACCAAAAACATTCAGTACTTC. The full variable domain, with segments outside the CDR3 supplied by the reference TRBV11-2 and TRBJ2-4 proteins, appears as EAGVAQSPRYKIIEKRQSVAFWCNPISGHATLYWYQQILGQGPKLLIQFQNNGVVDDSQLPKDRFSAERLKGVDSTLKIQPAKLEDSAVYLCASSRYTKNIQYFGAGTRLSVL.